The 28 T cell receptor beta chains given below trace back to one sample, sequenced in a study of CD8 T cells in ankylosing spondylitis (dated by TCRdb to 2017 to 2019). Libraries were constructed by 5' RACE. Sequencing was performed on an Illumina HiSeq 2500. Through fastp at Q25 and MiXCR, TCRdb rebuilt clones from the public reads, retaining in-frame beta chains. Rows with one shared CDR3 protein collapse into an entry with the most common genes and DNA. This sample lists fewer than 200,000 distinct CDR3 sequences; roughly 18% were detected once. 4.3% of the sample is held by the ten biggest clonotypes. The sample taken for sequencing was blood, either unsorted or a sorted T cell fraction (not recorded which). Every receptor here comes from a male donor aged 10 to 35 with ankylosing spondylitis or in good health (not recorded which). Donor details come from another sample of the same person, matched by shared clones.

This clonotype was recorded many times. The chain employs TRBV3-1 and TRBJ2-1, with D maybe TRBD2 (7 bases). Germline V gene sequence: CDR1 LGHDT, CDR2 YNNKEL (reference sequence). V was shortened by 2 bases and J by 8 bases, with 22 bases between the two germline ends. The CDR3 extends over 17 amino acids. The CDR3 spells CASSQSPGNRGAHEQFF. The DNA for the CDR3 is TGTGCCAGCAGCCAATCACCCGGCAACCGGGGGGCCCATGAGCAGTTCTTC.

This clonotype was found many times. This CDR3 is CATSRLDGTYEQYF. In nucleotides, the CDR3 is TGTGCCACCAGCAGACTGGACGGAACCTACGAGCAGTACTTC. The V call is TRBV15, the J call TRBJ2-7; D not resolved. Germline values: CDR1 LNHNV, CDR2 YYDKDF (reference sequence). This CDR3 comprises 14 residues. Trimming cost V 2 bases and J 2 bases, with 10 bases left between them. The full variable domain, rest sourced from reference TRBV15 and TRBJ2-7, is DAMVIQNPRYQVTQFGKPVTLSCSQTLNHNVMYWYQQKSSQAPKLLFHYYDKDFNNEADTPDNFQSRRPNTSFCFLDIRSPGLGDTAMYLCATSRLDGTYEQYFGPGTRLTVT.

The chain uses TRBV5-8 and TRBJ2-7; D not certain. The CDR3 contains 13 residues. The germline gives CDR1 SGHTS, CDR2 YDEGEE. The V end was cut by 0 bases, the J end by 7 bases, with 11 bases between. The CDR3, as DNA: TGTGCCAGCAGCTTGGCTGCCAAAAGGGAGCAGTACTTC. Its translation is CASSLAAKREQYF.

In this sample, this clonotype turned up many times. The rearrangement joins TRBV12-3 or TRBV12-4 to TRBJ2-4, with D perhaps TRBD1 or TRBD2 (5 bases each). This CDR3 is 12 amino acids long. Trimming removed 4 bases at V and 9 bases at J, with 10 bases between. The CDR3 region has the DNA TGTGCCAGCAGTTGGGCCGGGACCATTCAGTACTTC. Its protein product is CASSWAGTIQYF.

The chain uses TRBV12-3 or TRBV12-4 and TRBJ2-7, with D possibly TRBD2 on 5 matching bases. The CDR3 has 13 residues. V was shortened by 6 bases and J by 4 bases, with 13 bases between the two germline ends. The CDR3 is CASSPFRGYEQYF. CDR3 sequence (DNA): TGTGCCAGCAGCCCCTTTCGGGGTTACGAGCAGTACTTC.

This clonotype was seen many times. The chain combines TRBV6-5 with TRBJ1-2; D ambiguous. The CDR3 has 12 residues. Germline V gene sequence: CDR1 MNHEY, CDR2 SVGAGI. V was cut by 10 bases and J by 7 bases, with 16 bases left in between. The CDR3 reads CATKRAGSGYTF. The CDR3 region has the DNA TGTGCCACTAAAAGGGCGGGGTCTGGCTACACCTTC.

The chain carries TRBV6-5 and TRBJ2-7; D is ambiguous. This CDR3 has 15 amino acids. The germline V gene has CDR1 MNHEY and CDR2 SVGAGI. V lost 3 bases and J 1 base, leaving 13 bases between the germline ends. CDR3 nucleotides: TGTGCCAGCAGTTATAGTAGGGTCTCGTCCTACGAGCAGTACTTC. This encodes CASSYSRVSSYEQYF.

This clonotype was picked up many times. The DNA of the CDR3 is TGTGCCAGCAGCCAAGATTTTCACGGAACTGAAGCTTTCTTT. Protein sequence: CASSQDFHGTEAFF. The V and J genes are TRBV3-1 and TRBJ1-1; D remains unclear. This CDR3 comprises 14 residues. The V gene's germline CDR1 is LGHDT and CDR2 YNNKEL (reference sequence). The germline V and J ends were trimmed by 0 bases and 5 bases, with 10 bases remaining between them. Combining the CDR3 with reference TRBV3-1 and TRBJ1-1 gives the whole variable domain DTAVSQTPKYLVTQMGNDKSIKCEQNLGHDTMYWYKQDSKKFLKIMFSYNNKELIINETVPNRFSPKSPDKAHLNLHINSLELGDSAVYFCASSQDFHGTEAFFGQGTRLTVV.

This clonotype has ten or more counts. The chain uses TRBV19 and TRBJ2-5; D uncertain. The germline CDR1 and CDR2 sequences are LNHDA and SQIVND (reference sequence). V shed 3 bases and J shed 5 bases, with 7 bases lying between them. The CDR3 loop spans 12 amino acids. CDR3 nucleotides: TGTGCCAGTAGTATCCATCCGGAGACCCAGTACTTC. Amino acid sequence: CASSIHPETQYF.

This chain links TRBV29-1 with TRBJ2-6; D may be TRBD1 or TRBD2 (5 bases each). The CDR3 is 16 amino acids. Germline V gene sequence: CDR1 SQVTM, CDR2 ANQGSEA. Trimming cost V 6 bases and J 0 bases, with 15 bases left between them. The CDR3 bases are TGCAGCGTAACACTAGGGGCCCGCTCTGGGGCCAACGTCCTGACTTTC. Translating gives CSVTLGARSGANVLTF.

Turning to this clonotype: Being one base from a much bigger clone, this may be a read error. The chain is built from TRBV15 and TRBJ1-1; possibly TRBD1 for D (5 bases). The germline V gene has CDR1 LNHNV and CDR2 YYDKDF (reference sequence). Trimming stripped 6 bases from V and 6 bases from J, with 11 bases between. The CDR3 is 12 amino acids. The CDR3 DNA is TGTGCCACCAGTAGGGGTAACCCTGAAGCTTTCTTT. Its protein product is CATSRGNPEAFF.

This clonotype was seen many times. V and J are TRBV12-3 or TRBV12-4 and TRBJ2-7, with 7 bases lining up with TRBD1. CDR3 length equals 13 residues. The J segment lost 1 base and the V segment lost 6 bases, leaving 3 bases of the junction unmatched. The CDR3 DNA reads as TGTGCCAGCAGAAAGACAGGGTCCTACGAGCAGTACGTC. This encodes CASRKTGSYEQYV.

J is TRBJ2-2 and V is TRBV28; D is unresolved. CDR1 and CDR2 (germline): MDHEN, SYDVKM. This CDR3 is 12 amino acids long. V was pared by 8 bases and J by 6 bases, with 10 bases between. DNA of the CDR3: TGTGCCAGCGAGGTCCAAGCCGGGGAGCTGTTTTTT. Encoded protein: CASEVQAGELFF.

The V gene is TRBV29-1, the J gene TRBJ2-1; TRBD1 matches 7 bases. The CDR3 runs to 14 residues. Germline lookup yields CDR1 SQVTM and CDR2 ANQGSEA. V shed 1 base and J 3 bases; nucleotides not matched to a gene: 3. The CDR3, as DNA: TGCAGCGTTGAAGGGGGACAGAACTACAATGAGCAGTTCTTC. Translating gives CSVEGGQNYNEQFF.

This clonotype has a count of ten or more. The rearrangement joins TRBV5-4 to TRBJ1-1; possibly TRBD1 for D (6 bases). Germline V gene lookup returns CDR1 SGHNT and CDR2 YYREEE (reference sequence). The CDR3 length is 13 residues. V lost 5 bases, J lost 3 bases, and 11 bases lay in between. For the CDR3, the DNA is TGTGCCAGCAGGGTGGGGGCGGACACTGAAGCTTTCTTT. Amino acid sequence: CASRVGADTEAFF.

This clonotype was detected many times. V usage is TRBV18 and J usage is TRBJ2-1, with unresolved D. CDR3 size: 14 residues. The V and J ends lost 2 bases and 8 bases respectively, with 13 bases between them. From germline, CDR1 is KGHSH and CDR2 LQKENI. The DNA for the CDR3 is TGTGCCAGCTCACCAGTACTCAATGGGTATGAGCAGTTCTTC. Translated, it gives CASSPVLNGYEQFF.

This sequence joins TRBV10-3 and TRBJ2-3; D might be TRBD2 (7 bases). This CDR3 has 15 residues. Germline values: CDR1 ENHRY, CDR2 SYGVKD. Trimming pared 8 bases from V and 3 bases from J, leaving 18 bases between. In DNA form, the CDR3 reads TGTGCCATCGCCTCGGGGGCGGGAGAAACAGATACGCAGTATTTT. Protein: CAIASGAGETDTQYF.

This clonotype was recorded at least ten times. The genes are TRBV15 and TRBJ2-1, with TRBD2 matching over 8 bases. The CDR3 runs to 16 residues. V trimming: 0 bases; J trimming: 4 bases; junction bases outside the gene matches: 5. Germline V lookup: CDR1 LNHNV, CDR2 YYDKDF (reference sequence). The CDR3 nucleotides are TGTGCCACCAGCAGAGATTATAGCGGGGATTACAATGAGCAGTTCTTC. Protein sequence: CATSRDYSGDYNEQFF.

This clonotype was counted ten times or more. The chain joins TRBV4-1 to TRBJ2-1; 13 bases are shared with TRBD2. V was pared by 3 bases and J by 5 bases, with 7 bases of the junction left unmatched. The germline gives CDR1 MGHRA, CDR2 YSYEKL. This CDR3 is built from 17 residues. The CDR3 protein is CASSHGTGTSGDNEQFF. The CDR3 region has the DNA TGCGCCAGCAGCCACGGGACCGGGACTAGCGGGGACAATGAGCAGTTCTTC.

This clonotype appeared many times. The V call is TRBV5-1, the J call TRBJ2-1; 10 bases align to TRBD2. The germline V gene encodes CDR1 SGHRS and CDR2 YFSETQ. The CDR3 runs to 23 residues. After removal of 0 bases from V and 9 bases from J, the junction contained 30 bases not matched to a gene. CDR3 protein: CASSLGLARGIESGRDRLGEQFF. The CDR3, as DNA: TGCGCCAGCAGCTTGGGGTTGGCCAGGGGAATCGAGAGCGGGAGGGACCGTCTTGGTGAGCAGTTCTTC.

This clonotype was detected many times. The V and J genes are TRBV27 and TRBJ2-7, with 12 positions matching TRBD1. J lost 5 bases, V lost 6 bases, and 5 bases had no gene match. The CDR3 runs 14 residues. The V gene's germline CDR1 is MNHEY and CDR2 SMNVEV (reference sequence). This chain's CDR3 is CASSPGQGAHEQYF. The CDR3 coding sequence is TGTGCCAGCAGCCCGGGACAGGGGGCCCACGAGCAGTACTTC.

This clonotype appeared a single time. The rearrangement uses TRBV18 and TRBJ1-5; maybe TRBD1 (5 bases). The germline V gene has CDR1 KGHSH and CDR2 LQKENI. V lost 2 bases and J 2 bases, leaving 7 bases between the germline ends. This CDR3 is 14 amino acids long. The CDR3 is CASSPSRGNQPQHF. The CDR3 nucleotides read TGTGCCAGCTCACCATCCAGGGGCAATCAGCCCCAGCATTTT.

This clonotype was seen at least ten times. The CDR3 region has the DNA TGTGCCAGCAGTGAAGTCGAGGGAGAATTGGTTTTTGGCACAGATACGCAGTATTTT. Its translation: CASSEVEGELVFGTDTQYF. The chain has TRBV12-3 or TRBV12-4 and TRBJ2-3, with TRBD2 as a possible D gene (5 bases). V lost 5 bases to trimming and J lost 1 base, with 25 bases between them. This CDR3 contains 19 residues.

CDR3 coding DNA: TGTGCCACCAGCAGAGATGTTGGAGGGGCTCAGCCCCAGCATTTT. This translates into CATSRDVGGAQPQHF. The chain employs TRBV15 and TRBJ1-5; possibly TRBD1 for D (5 bases). CDR3 length: 15 residues. The germline V and J ends were trimmed by 0 bases and 6 bases, with 12 bases remaining between them. Germline V lookup: CDR1 LNHNV, CDR2 YYDKDF (reference sequence).

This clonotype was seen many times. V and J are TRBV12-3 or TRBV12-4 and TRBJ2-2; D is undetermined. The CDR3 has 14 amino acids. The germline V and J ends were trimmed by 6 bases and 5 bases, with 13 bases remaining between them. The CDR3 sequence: CASRLQSLTGELFF. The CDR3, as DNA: TGTGCCAGCAGACTACAGAGTCTTACCGGGGAGCTGTTTTTT.

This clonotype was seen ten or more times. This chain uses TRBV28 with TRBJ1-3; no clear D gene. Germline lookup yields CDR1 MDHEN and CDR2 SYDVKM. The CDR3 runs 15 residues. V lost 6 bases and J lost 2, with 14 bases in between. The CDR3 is CASRESGSTGNTIYF. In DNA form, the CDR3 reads TGTGCCAGCAGGGAGTCGGGCTCCACTGGAAACACCATATATTTT.

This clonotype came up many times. The CDR3 DNA reads TGCAGCGTGGGGAACAGGGGAGGCACCGGGGAGCTGTTTTTT. This encodes CSVGNRGGTGELFF. This chain joins TRBV29-1 and TRBJ2-2; D is possibly TRBD1 (7 bases). The CDR3 loop spans 14 amino acids. V lost 6 bases, J lost 4 bases, and 15 bases lay in between. Germline values: CDR1 SQVTM, CDR2 ANQGSEA.

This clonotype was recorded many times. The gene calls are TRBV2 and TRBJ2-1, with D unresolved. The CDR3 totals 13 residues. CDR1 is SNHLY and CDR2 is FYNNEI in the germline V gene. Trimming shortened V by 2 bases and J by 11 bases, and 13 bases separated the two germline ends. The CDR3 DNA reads TGTGCCAGCAGTGAACCACCCGCCTTCCAGCAGTTCTTC. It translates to CASSEPPAFQQFF.